Below, one T cell receptor beta chain is given with its context. The data were obtained in a study of OX40 agonist ivuxolimab in advanced cancers. The repertoire was sequenced with immunoSEQ multiplex PCR; TCRdb's copy has only in-frame clones and lacks some. The sample yields 80,000 to 95,000 clones, just over 90% seen once. The length of the CDR3 is 15 residues. Looked up from germline, CDR1 is MNHEY and CDR2 is SMNVEV (reference sequence). V shed 1 base and J shed 7 bases, with 13 bases lying between them. The chain combines TRBV27 with TRBJ1-4; maybe TRBD1 (6 bases). Sample: CD4+ or CD8+ T cells sorted from blood, taken in a trial of the OX40 agonist ivuxolimab. The receptor's source is an adult with an advanced solid tumor such as melanoma, head and neck, liver or kidney cancer. The CDR3 here is CASSLLSRGGEKLFF. The CDR3 nucleotides are TGTGCCAGCAGTTTATTAAGTAGGGGGGGTGAAAAACTGTTTTTT.